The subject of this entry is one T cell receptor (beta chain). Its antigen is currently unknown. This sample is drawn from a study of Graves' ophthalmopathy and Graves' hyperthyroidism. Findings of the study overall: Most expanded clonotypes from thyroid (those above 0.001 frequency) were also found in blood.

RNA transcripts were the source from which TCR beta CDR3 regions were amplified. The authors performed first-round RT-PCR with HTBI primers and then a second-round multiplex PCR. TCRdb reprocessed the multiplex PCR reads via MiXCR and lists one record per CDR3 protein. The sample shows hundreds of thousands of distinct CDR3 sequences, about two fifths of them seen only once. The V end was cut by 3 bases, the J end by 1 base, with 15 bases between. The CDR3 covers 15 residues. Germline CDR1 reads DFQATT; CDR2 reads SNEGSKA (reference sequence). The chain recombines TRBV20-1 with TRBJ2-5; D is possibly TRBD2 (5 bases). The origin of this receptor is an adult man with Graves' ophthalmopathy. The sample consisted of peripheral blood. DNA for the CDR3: TGCAGTGCTAGCCCCCCTTCGGACTTCCAAGAGACCCAGTACTTC. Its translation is CSASPPSDFQETQYF.